This is a list of T cell receptor beta chains from one sample in a study of control samples from healthy donors and cancer patients. The assay was immunoSEQ multiplex PCR, and TCRdb's table has in-frame clones only and misses some. The sample lists about 220,000 clones; over 90% were seen once. Input material: blood. Every receptor here comes from a man over 45 in good health. CDR3s include the opening cysteine and the closing phenylalanine or tryptophan. The order of the fields is D gene, V gene, J gene, clone size, CDR3 protein, CDR3 DNA. D genes are given only for firm matches. Clone size is shown for a subset of rows, as once, few, many or a class of expanded clone.

d_gene: .; v_gene: TRBV30; j_gene: TRBJ1-3; abundance: .; CDR3aa: CAEVRVTGSGNTIYF; CDR3nt: TGTGCCGAGGTTAGGGTGACGGGCTCTGGAAACACCATATATTTT
d_gene: .; v_gene: TRBV9; j_gene: TRBJ1-3; abundance: .; CDR3aa: CASSASPGGNTIYF; CDR3nt: TGTGCCAGCAGCGCCTCGCCGGGAGGAAACACCATATATTTT
d_gene: .; v_gene: TRBV24-1; j_gene: TRBJ2-3; abundance: .; CDR3aa: CATSASPGQVTQYF; CDR3nt: TGTGCCACCAGTGCTTCCCCGGGCCAGGTAACGCAGTATTTT
d_gene: .; v_gene: TRBV19; j_gene: TRBJ1-5; abundance: .; CDR3aa: CASSIDQVGLYSNQPQHF; CDR3nt: TGTGCCAGTAGTATAGATCAGGTAGGGCTGTACAGCAATCAGCCCCAGCATTTT
d_gene: .; v_gene: TRBV6-6; j_gene: TRBJ2-7; abundance: .; CDR3aa: CASSYMSSYEQYF; CDR3nt: TGTGCCAGCAGTTACATGAGCTCCTACGAGCAGTACTTC
d_gene: .; v_gene: TRBV7-2; j_gene: TRBJ2-5; abundance: .; CDR3aa: CASIEGAGAAETQYF; CDR3nt: TGTGCCAGCATCGAGGGGGCGGGGGCCGCGGAGACCCAGTACTTC
d_gene: .; v_gene: TRBV5-1; j_gene: TRBJ1-1; abundance: .; CDR3aa: CASSQWTVLNTEAFF; CDR3nt: TGCGCCAGCAGCCAGTGGACAGTGTTGAACACTGAAGCTTTCTTT
d_gene: .; v_gene: TRBV5-4; j_gene: TRBJ2-7; abundance: .; CDR3aa: CASSLGGASSYEQYF; CDR3nt: TGTGCCAGCAGCTTGGGCGGAGCTTCATCCTACGAGCAGTACTTC
d_gene: .; v_gene: TRBV30; j_gene: TRBJ1-1; abundance: .; CDR3aa: CAWSVIKGSSEAFF; CDR3nt: TGTGCCTGGAGTGTAATAAAGGGAAGCTCTGAAGCTTTCTTT
d_gene: .; v_gene: TRBV7-9; j_gene: TRBJ2-3; abundance: .; CDR3aa: CASSPRASTDTQYF; CDR3nt: TGTGCCAGCAGCCCCAGGGCTAGCACAGATACGCAGTATTTT
d_gene: TRBD2; v_gene: TRBV5-4; j_gene: TRBJ2-5; abundance: .; CDR3aa: CASSLRGEETQYF; CDR3nt: TGTGCCAGCAGCTTGCGGGGGGAAGAGACCCAGTACTTC
d_gene: .; v_gene: TRBV28; j_gene: TRBJ1-3; abundance: .; CDR3aa: CASSLFMDNSGNTIYF; CDR3nt: TGTGCCAGCAGTTTATTCATGGACAACTCTGGAAACACCATATATTTT
d_gene: .; v_gene: TRBV4-2; j_gene: TRBJ1-5; abundance: .; CDR3aa: CASSQDHGQDRPQHF; CDR3nt: TGTGCCAGCAGCCAAGATCACGGACAAGATCGGCCCCAGCATTTT
d_gene: TRBD1; v_gene: TRBV18; j_gene: TRBJ1-4; abundance: .; CDR3aa: CASSLAAGGREKLFF; CDR3nt: TGTGCCAGCTCACTCGCCGCAGGGGGACGGGAAAAACTGTTTTTT
d_gene: .; v_gene: TRBV5-6; j_gene: TRBJ1-4; abundance: .; CDR3aa: CASSGPRGEKLFF; CDR3nt: TGTGCCAGCAGCGGTCCGCGGGGAGAAAAACTGTTTTTT
d_gene: TRBD2; v_gene: TRBV13; j_gene: TRBJ2-1; abundance: .; CDR3aa: CASSGRGGTYNEQFF; CDR3nt: TGTGCCAGCAGCGGGAGGGGCGGGACCTACAATGAGCAGTTCTTC
d_gene: .; v_gene: TRBV3-1/TRBV3-2; j_gene: TRBJ1-2; abundance: .; CDR3aa: CASSHLDPGRYGYTF; CDR3nt: TGTGCCAGCAGCCACCTGGACCCGGGGCGCTATGGCTACACCTTC
d_gene: .; v_gene: TRBV28; j_gene: TRBJ2-7; abundance: .; CDR3aa: CASSLASGTSSF; CDR3nt: TGTGCCAGCAGTTTGGCCTCCGGGACGTCCAGCTTC
d_gene: .; v_gene: TRBV10-1; j_gene: TRBJ2-3; abundance: .; CDR3aa: CASSRFGDTQYF; CDR3nt: TGCGCCAGCAGTCGTTTCGGCGATACGCAGTATTTT
d_gene: TRBD1; v_gene: TRBV7-2; j_gene: TRBJ1-1; abundance: .; CDR3aa: CASSSRPLGQGNPDTEAFF; CDR3nt: TGTGCCAGCAGCTCACGCCCACTGGGACAGGGGAATCCGGACACTGAAGCTTTCTTT
d_gene: .; v_gene: TRBV3-1/TRBV3-2; j_gene: TRBJ1-2; abundance: .; CDR3aa: CASSHRTEYGYTF; CDR3nt: TGTGCCAGCAGCCACCGGACAGAATATGGCTACACCTTC
d_gene: .; v_gene: TRBV5-5; j_gene: TRBJ1-5; abundance: few; CDR3aa: CASSLVGQPQHF; CDR3nt: TGTGCCAGCAGCTTGGTCGGGCAGCCCCAGCATTTT
d_gene: .; v_gene: TRBV6-1; j_gene: TRBJ2-6; abundance: .; CDR3aa: CASSASMGSGANVLTF; CDR3nt: TGTGCCAGCAGTGCGTCAATGGGCTCTGGGGCCAACGTCCTGACTTTC
d_gene: TRBD1; v_gene: TRBV3-1/TRBV3-2; j_gene: TRBJ1-6; abundance: .; CDR3aa: CASSPTRQGGKLHF; CDR3nt: TGTGCCAGCAGCCCGACCCGACAGGGAGGTAAGCTCCACTTT
d_gene: .; v_gene: TRBV11-3; j_gene: TRBJ1-3; abundance: .; CDR3aa: CASSFGRAGNTIYF; CDR3nt: TGTGCCAGCAGCTTTGGCAGGGCTGGAAACACCATATATTTT
d_gene: .; v_gene: TRBV5-4; j_gene: TRBJ2-1; abundance: .; CDR3aa: CASSLNAGSYNEQFF; CDR3nt: TGTGCCAGCAGCTTGAATGCAGGTTCCTACAATGAGCAGTTCTTC
d_gene: .; v_gene: TRBV7-9; j_gene: TRBJ1-1; abundance: .; CDR3aa: CASSPWTVDTEAFF; CDR3nt: TGTGCCAGCAGCCCCTGGACAGTTGACACTGAAGCTTTCTTT
d_gene: .; v_gene: TRBV5-1; j_gene: TRBJ1-6; abundance: .; CDR3aa: CASNTGIRSSPLHF; CDR3nt: TGCGCCAGCAACACAGGGATCCGTAGTTCACCCCTCCACTTT
d_gene: .; v_gene: TRBV7-2; j_gene: TRBJ2-5; abundance: .; CDR3aa: CASSPSPQETQYF; CDR3nt: TGTGCCAGCAGCCCCTCCCCCCAAGAGACCCAGTACTTC
d_gene: .; v_gene: TRBV10-3; j_gene: TRBJ1-4; abundance: .; CDR3aa: CAIRESGEGKLFF; CDR3nt: TGTGCCATCAGAGAGTCGGGGGAGGGAAAACTGTTTTTT
d_gene: .; v_gene: TRBV6-5; j_gene: TRBJ2-3; abundance: .; CDR3aa: CASSWGVSTDTQYF; CDR3nt: TGTGCCAGCAGCTGGGGGGTTAGCACAGATACGCAGTATTTT
d_gene: .; v_gene: TRBV9; j_gene: TRBJ1-1; abundance: .; CDR3aa: CASSVAVGGVNTEAFF; CDR3nt: TGTGCCAGCAGCGTAGCTGTGGGAGGGGTGAACACTGAAGCTTTCTTT
d_gene: .; v_gene: TRBV5-1; j_gene: TRBJ2-2; abundance: once; CDR3aa: CASSSGQAITGELFF; CDR3nt: TGCGCCAGCAGCTCGGGACAAGCCATCACCGGGGAGCTGTTTTTT
d_gene: .; v_gene: TRBV5-6; j_gene: TRBJ2-6; abundance: .; CDR3aa: CASSLSSGANVLTF; CDR3nt: TGTGCCAGCAGCTTAAGCTCTGGGGCCAACGTCCTGACTTTC
d_gene: TRBD1; v_gene: TRBV2; j_gene: TRBJ2-7; abundance: .; CDR3aa: CASNRDRVYEQYF; CDR3nt: TGTGCCAGCAACCGGGACAGGGTCTACGAGCAGTACTTC
d_gene: .; v_gene: TRBV5-4; j_gene: TRBJ2-3; abundance: .; CDR3aa: CASSQPEGRGRTDTQYF; CDR3nt: TGTGCCAGCAGCCAGCCAGAGGGACGGGGGCGCACAGATACGCAGTATTTT
d_gene: TRBD1; v_gene: TRBV10-3; j_gene: TRBJ2-3; abundance: .; CDR3aa: CAISEVEDRGTDTQYF; CDR3nt: TGTGCCATCAGTGAGGTAGAGGACAGGGGGACCGATACGCAGTATTTT
d_gene: TRBD1; v_gene: TRBV6-2/TRBV6-3; j_gene: TRBJ2-6; abundance: .; CDR3aa: CASSYSETGEVGANVLTF; CDR3nt: TGTGCCAGCAGTTACTCTGAGACAGGGGAGGTTGGGGCCAACGTCCTGACTTTC
d_gene: .; v_gene: TRBV20-1; j_gene: TRBJ1-5; abundance: .; CDR3aa: CSASRDQPQHF; CDR3nt: TGCAGTGCTAGCAGGGATCAGCCCCAGCATTTT
d_gene: .; v_gene: TRBV6-2/TRBV6-3; j_gene: TRBJ2-3; abundance: .; CDR3aa: CASSYHQGSTDTQYF; CDR3nt: TGTGCCAGCAGTTACCACCAGGGGAGCACAGATACGCAGTATTTT
d_gene: .; v_gene: TRBV3-1/TRBV3-2; j_gene: TRBJ2-5; abundance: .; CDR3aa: CASSPSLGNQRYQETQYF; CDR3nt: TGTGCCAGCAGCCCCTCCCTGGGCAACCAACGTTACCAAGAGACCCAGTACTTC
d_gene: TRBD1; v_gene: TRBV18; j_gene: TRBJ2-7; abundance: .; CDR3aa: CASSPITGVDEQYF; CDR3nt: TGTGCCAGCTCACCAATCACAGGGGTCGACGAGCAGTACTTC
d_gene: .; v_gene: TRBV10-3; j_gene: TRBJ2-1; abundance: .; CDR3aa: CAISPTEGGNEQFF; CDR3nt: TGTGCCATCAGTCCGACCGAAGGGGGGAATGAGCAGTTCTTC
d_gene: .; v_gene: TRBV19; j_gene: TRBJ2-2; abundance: .; CDR3aa: CASSISRTTGELFF; CDR3nt: TGTGCCAGTAGTATATCCCGGACCACCGGGGAGCTGTTTTTT
d_gene: TRBD1; v_gene: TRBV25-1; j_gene: TRBJ1-6; abundance: .; CDR3aa: CASRDDRGLSPLHF; CDR3nt: TGTGCCAGCAGGGATGACAGGGGGCTTTCACCCCTCCACTTT
d_gene: .; v_gene: TRBV5-1; j_gene: TRBJ1-1; abundance: .; CDR3aa: CASSPGRENTEVFF; CDR3nt: TGCGCCAGCAGCCCCGGACGGGAGAACACTGAAGTTTTCTTT
d_gene: .; v_gene: TRBV28; j_gene: TRBJ2-7; abundance: .; CDR3aa: CASSLAGYEQYF; CDR3nt: TGTGCCAGCAGTTTAGCGGGATACGAGCAGTACTTC
d_gene: .; v_gene: TRBV5-1; j_gene: TRBJ2-1; abundance: .; CDR3aa: CASSFLRGDEQFF; CDR3nt: TGCGCCAGCAGCTTCCTCCGCGGGGATGAGCAGTTCTTC
d_gene: TRBD2; v_gene: TRBV10-3; j_gene: TRBJ2-5; abundance: .; CDR3aa: CAIRGLAGGETQYF; CDR3nt: TGTGCCATCAGGGGACTAGCGGGGGGAGAGACCCAGTACTTC